This T cell receptor beta chain was sequenced in a study of graft-versus-host responses after intestinal transplantation. Overall study context: Recipients underwent multivisceral, liver-intestinal, or isolated intestinal transplants.

On this clone: Antigen unknown.

Generated by immunoSEQ multiplex PCR, the TCRdb table keeps only in-frame clones and is missing some. The sample includes just over 95,000 clones, roughly 90% of them seen just once. Study results and limitations: Individuals who had graft-donor T cell macrochimerism had allografts that showed high graft-versus-host to host-versus-graft clonal ratios. Some GvH clones were seen earlier in gut or blood, suggesting intestinal origin.

The source material was unstimulated CD4+ T cells sorted from spleen or lymph node cells, sampled before intestinal transplant. The receptor's source is a human donor who received an intestinal transplant.

CDR3: CASSPRGDRERAFF. The CDR3 coding sequence is TGTGCCAGCAGCCCTAGAGGGGACCGGGAGAGGGCTTTCTTT. This chain joins TRBV9 and TRBJ1-1; D may be TRBD1 (5 bases). The germline CDR1 and CDR2 sequences are SGDLS and YYNGEE. CDR3 length equals 14 residues. V lost 4 bases and J 11 bases, leaving 21 bases between the germline ends.